This TCR beta chain was recovered during a study of T-cell memory formation after mild COVID-19. Study outcomes and limitations: Contracting clones localized mainly to CM and EM when CD4+ and mainly to EMRA when CD8+.

V gave up 6 bases and J gave up 5 bases, with 16 bases separating them. Germline V gives CDR1 MDHEN, CDR2 SYDVKM. The CDR3 covers 14 residues. Each CDR3 protein gets one entry after TCRdb re-called the 5' RACE reads with MiXCR. This table has 380,000 or so distinct CDR3 sequences, 14% appearing once. This clonotype was counted only a few times. Its antigen is currently unknown. The sequence was collected from a man aged 18 to 30 who had mild COVID-19 (a few samples of this study predate the infection). Cell type and time point are not known. Sample: PBMCs or a T cell subset sorted from them (not recorded which). The chain recombines TRBV28 with TRBJ1-2, with D possibly TRBD1 on 5 matching bases. The CDR3 reads CASSLGGEGYGYTF. As DNA, the CDR3 is TGTGCCAGCAGCCTGGGGGGGGAAGGGTATGGCTACACCTTC.